This passage covers 18 T cell receptor beta chains from one sample sequenced in a study of T-cell memory formation after mild COVID-19. TCRdb recomputed calls from the 5' RACE reads with MiXCR, one row per CDR3 protein. The sample consists of 410,000 or so distinct CDR3 sequences, 23% of them appearing once. The specimen was PBMCs or a T cell subset sorted from them (not recorded which). These receptors all stem from an adult woman who had mild COVID-19 (a few samples of this study predate the infection). Cell type and time point are not known.

The V and J genes are TRBV5-1 and TRBJ1-1; no clear D gene. CDR1 SGHRS and CDR2 YFSETQ come from the germline V gene. Trimming removed 0 bases from V and 6 bases from J, with 12 bases in between. The CDR3 is 14 amino acids. The CDR3 DNA reads TGCGCCAGCAGCTTGGTCGTTGGGGTCCCTGAAGCTTTCTTT. Translation gives CASSLVVGVPEAFF.

This clonotype was counted only a few times. The chain couples TRBV7-2 to TRBJ2-1; the match to TRBD2 covers 9 bases. Per germline, CDR1 SGHTA and CDR2 FQGNSA. V shed 5 bases and J 5 bases; nucleotides not matched to a gene: 7. The CDR3 is made up of 15 amino acids. This CDR3 is CASSQGTSRNNEQFF. CDR3 in DNA: TGTGCCAGCAGCCAAGGGACTAGCAGGAACAATGAGCAGTTCTTC.

The chain has TRBV20-1 and TRBJ1-2, with 10 bases fitting TRBD1. The junction had 6 bases not matched to a gene; V was cut back by 6 bases and J by 2 bases. Looked up from germline, CDR1 is DFQATT and CDR2 is SNEGSKA (reference sequence). The length of the CDR3 is 14 residues. CDR3 loop: CSAPGQGRNYGYTF. The CDR3 nucleotides are TGCAGTGCCCCGGGACAGGGGAGGAACTATGGCTACACCTTC.

This clonotype has only a few counts. This chain joins TRBV18 and TRBJ2-1; 8 bases align to TRBD2. Unmatched junction bases numbered 3, after V lost 3 bases and J lost 2 bases. Germline lookup yields CDR1 KGHSH and CDR2 LQKENI. This CDR3 spans 15 amino acids. CDR3 sequence reads: CASSPGLGTYNEQFF. CDR3 bases: TGTGCCAGCTCACCGGGACTAGGAACCTACAATGAGCAGTTCTTC.

This rearrangement joins TRBV29-1 to TRBJ2-1, with a possible D match to TRBD1 (6 bases). Germline CDR1 is SQVTM and CDR2 is ANQGSEA. CDR3 length equals 12 residues. The germline V and J ends were trimmed by 7 bases and 5 bases, with 12 bases remaining between them. As DNA, the CDR3 is TGCAGCGACGACAGGTCACACAATGAGCAGTTCTTC. This sequence encodes CSDDRSHNEQFF.

The chain is built from TRBV30 and TRBJ2-6; D perhaps matches TRBD1 (8 bases). V lost 5 bases, J lost 2 bases, and 22 bases lay in between. Germline V lookup: CDR1 GTSNPN, CDR2 SVGIG (reference sequence). CDR3 size: 18 residues. CDR3 DNA sequence: TGTGCCTGGGGCGGCGCAAGGACAGGGACTACTGGGGCCAACGTCCTGACTTTC. This translates into CAWGGARTGTTGANVLTF. The variable domain in full, completed from reference TRBV30 and TRBJ2-6, reads SQTIHQWPATLVQPVGSPLSLECTVEGTSNPNLYWYRQAAGRGLQLLFYSVGIGQISSEVPQNLSASRPQDRQFILSSKKLLLSDSGFYLCAWGGARTGTTGANVLTFGAGSRLTVL.

V usage is TRBV12-3 or TRBV12-4 and J usage is TRBJ1-1; D is possibly TRBD1 (5 bases). This CDR3 has 12 amino acids. The V gene lost 7 bases and the J gene lost 8 bases, with 14 bases spanning the gap. The CDR3 loop reads CASKRDRLEAFF. The CDR3 DNA is TGTGCCAGCAAAAGGGACCGCCTCGAAGCTTTCTTT.

The chain uses TRBV24-1 and TRBJ2-1; 8 nucleotides align to TRBD1. Germline V lookup: CDR1 KGHDR, CDR2 SFDVKD. This CDR3 is 16 amino acids long. V lost 6 bases, J lost 5 bases, and 11 bases stayed unmatched. In DNA form, the CDR3 reads TGTGCCACCAGTCATAGCCCTGGACAGGGAAACAATGAGCAGTTCTTC. Its translation is CATSHSPGQGNNEQFF.

The chain joins TRBV12-3 or TRBV12-4 to TRBJ1-2; 8 nucleotides match TRBD1. The CDR3 is 14 residues long. V lost 0 bases and J lost 8; bases outside the gene matches: 5. The CDR3 DNA sequence: TGTGCCAGCAGTTTAGCCTTGGACAGGGAGGGCTACACCTTC. Encoded protein: CASSLALDREGYTF.

This clonotype was detected only a few times. This chain joins TRBV2 and TRBJ2-3; TRBD2 aligns across 14 bases. Germline values: CDR1 SNHLY, CDR2 FYNNEI. The CDR3 contains 16 residues. J lost 5 bases, V lost 4 bases, and 5 bases had no gene match. The CDR3 reads CASSAGLAGGEDTQYF. CDR3 nucleotide sequence: TGTGCCAGCAGTGCCGGACTAGCGGGGGGAGAAGATACGCAGTATTTT.

The chain's CDR3 is CASSLEWAARGNQPQHF. CDR3 in DNA: TGTGCCAGCAGCTTAGAGTGGGCAGCCCGGGGAAATCAGCCCCAGCATTTT. The genes are TRBV7-6 and TRBJ1-5; no definite D call. The CDR3 loop spans 17 amino acids. Germline assignment: CDR1 SGHVS and CDR2 FNYEAQ. V lost 1 base to trimming and J lost 4 bases, with 17 bases between them.

This clonotype showed up many times. V and J are TRBV29-1 and TRBJ2-7, with unresolved D. Per the germline V gene, CDR1 is SQVTM and CDR2 is ANQGSEA. Trimming cost V 2 bases and J 0 bases, with 11 bases left between them. CDR3 length equals 14 residues. In DNA, the CDR3 is TGCAGCGTTGAATCCCCTGGCAGCTCCTACGAGCAGTACTTC. Protein sequence: CSVESPGSSYEQYF.

This rearrangement joins TRBV3-1 to TRBJ2-1; 9 bases line up with TRBD2. CDR3 length equals 18 residues. V was clipped by 0 bases and J by 7 bases; unmatched bases: 13. CDR1 LGHDT and CDR2 YNNKEL come from the germline V gene (reference sequence). The DNA of the CDR3 is TGTGCCAGCAGCCAAGATACCCCTCTAGCGGGGCGCGGGAATGAGCAGTTCTTC. Protein: CASSQDTPLAGRGNEQFF.

This clonotype was counted between two and nine times. The chain combines TRBV11-1 with TRBJ1-3; D is perhaps TRBD1 (5 bases). V lost 2 bases to trimming and J lost 0 bases, with 11 bases between them. Germline values: CDR1 SGHAT, CDR2 FQDESV (reference sequence). The CDR3 covers 16 residues. CDR3 in amino acids: CASSLSRQNSGNTIYF. In nucleotides, the CDR3 is TGTGCCAGCAGCTTATCCCGACAGAACTCTGGAAACACCATATATTTT.

This clonotype was counted a few times. The chain recombines TRBV7-9 with TRBJ2-1; D is possibly TRBD1 or TRBD2 (8 bases each). CDR1 is SEHNR, CDR2 FQNEAQ, per germline (reference sequence). V lost 3 bases and J lost 14, with 20 bases in between. CDR3 length equals 14 residues. The CDR3 region is CASSLTGEREIKFF. CDR3 coding DNA: TGTGCCAGCAGCTTGACAGGGGAGCGGGAGATCAAGTTCTTC.

The rearrangement joins TRBV7-6 to TRBJ2-7; D may match TRBD1 or TRBD2 (6 bases each). CDR1 is SGHVS and CDR2 is FNYEAQ in the germline V gene. This CDR3 is 15 amino acids long. Trimming removed 5 bases at V and 2 bases at J, with 16 bases between. CDR3 in amino acids: CASSQGRDVTYEQYF. The CDR3 DNA follows: TGTGCCAGCAGCCAGGGGCGGGACGTTACCTACGAGCAGTACTTC.

This clonotype was counted only a few times. This chain links TRBV24-1 with TRBJ2-5; perhaps TRBD2 as D (5 bases). V lost 1 base and J 5 bases, leaving 25 bases between the germline ends. Germline assignment: CDR1 KGHDR and CDR2 SFDVKD. The CDR3 runs to 19 residues. The CDR3, as DNA: TGTGCCACCAGTGATTTCACGCATAGCTCGCGGAGGTCGGGTGAGACCCAGTACTTC. This translates into CATSDFTHSSRRSGETQYF.

This clonotype was seen repeatedly, ten times or more. V gene TRBV29-1 combines with J gene TRBJ1-1, with D maybe TRBD1 (6 bases). The V end lost 6 bases, the J end lost 12 bases, and 23 bases lay between the germline ends. The CDR3 is 13 amino acids. Per germline, CDR1 SQVTM and CDR2 ANQGSEA. CDR3 nucleotides: TGCAGCGTGGGGGCTTACAGGGCACGAGAAACTTTCTTT. It specifies CSVGAYRARETFF.